A single count supports the clone carrying this T cell receptor (beta chain). Authors' methods: The authors estimated nucleated cell counts from reference gene primer amplification. Profiled with immunoSEQ multiplex PCR; TCRdb holds only in-frame clones, not every one. For V, J and clone size, that table is used; D and trimming come from the DNA. Among 100,000 to 150,000 clones listed, around 85% were seen once. The data belong to a study of blood T cell repertoires in COVID-19. Study as a whole: The origin of the acute and convalescent COVID-19 samples was the United States, Italy and Spain. Sample material is recorded as cDNA or gDNA derived from T cells, B-cell-depleted T cells, or PBMCs.

This CDR3 is 14 amino acids long. Germline V lookup: CDR1 SGHRS, CDR2 YFSETQ. The V end lost 6 bases, the J end lost 4 bases, and 16 bases lay between the germline ends. The chain is built from TRBV5-1 and TRBJ1-1, with D unresolved. The specimen sequenced was peripheral blood. This TCR derives from a man between 60 and 75 years old with acute or convalescent COVID-19. The CDR3 loop reads CASTPVGRSTEAFF. CDR3 sequence (DNA): TGCGCCAGCACCCCGGTGGGGAGAAGCACTGAAGCTTTCTTT.